Shown below are 32 T cell receptor beta chains from a single sample sequenced in a study of CD8 T cells in Susac syndrome. RNA amounts of roughly 0.5 to 1 ug underwent reverse transcription with random hexamers. TCRdb itself ran the immunoSEQ multiplex PCR reads through MiXCR, one entry per CDR3 protein. The data contain approximately 19,000 distinct CDR3 sequences, around 95% of them singletons. The sample was CD8+ T cells from PBMCs. These receptors came from a human donor in good health.

The chain recombines TRBV5-1 with TRBJ2-3, with D possibly TRBD2 on 5 matching bases. This CDR3 is 16 amino acids long. V lost 0 bases and J 4 bases, leaving 15 bases between the germline ends. Germline CDR1 is SGHRS and CDR2 is YFSETQ. CDR3 in amino acids: CASSLDFEGEADTQYF. In DNA, the CDR3 is TGCGCCAGCAGCTTGGATTTTGAGGGAGAGGCAGATACGCAGTATTTT. The complete variable domain, with remaining parts taken from reference TRBV5-1 and TRBJ2-3, reads KAGVTQTPRYLIKTRGQQVTLSCSPISGHRSVSWYQQTPGQGLQFLFEYFSETQRNKGNFPGRFSGRQFSNSRSEMNVSTLELGDSALYLCASSLDFEGEADTQYFGPGTRLTVL.

The rearrangement uses TRBV6-1 and TRBJ2-1, with TRBD1 identical over 9 bases. With V trimmed by 4 bases and J by 8 bases, 27 bases remained unmatched. This CDR3 contains 21 residues. The germline CDR1 and CDR2 sequences are MNHNS and SASEGT. Here the CDR3 DNA reads TGTGCCAGCAGTGCAATAAAGGTCCCGACTCCTCCGGGACAGGGTCGCGATGAGCAGTTCTTC. Amino acids: CASSAIKVPTPPGQGRDEQFF.

V and J are TRBV27 and TRBJ2-1; tentatively, D is TRBD2 (6 bases). The CDR3 loop spans 15 amino acids. Germline CDR1 reads MNHEY; CDR2 reads SMNVEV (reference sequence). Between the trimmed V and J ends, which lost 6 bases and 6 bases, there was a span of 18 bases. In DNA, the CDR3 is TGTGCCAGCAGCTCTACGCCGGGACTTCTCAATGAGCAGTTCTTC. Residues: CASSSTPGLLNEQFF.

V gene TRBV12-3 or TRBV12-4 combines with J gene TRBJ2-1; 7 bases align to TRBD2. The CDR3 is 13 residues long. The V and J ends lost 11 bases and 4 bases, in that order; junction bases with no gene match: 8. Written as DNA, the CDR3 is TGTGCCGACGGGCTAGCGGATTACAATGAGCAGTTCTTC. It encodes CADGLADYNEQFF.

The chain carries TRBV3-1 and TRBJ2-1; D remains unclear. Between the trimmed V and J ends, which lost 6 bases and 4 bases, there was a span of 10 bases. The length of the CDR3 is 13 residues. Per the germline V gene, CDR1 is LGHDT and CDR2 is YNNKEL (reference sequence). CDR3 DNA: TGTGCCAGCAGTCCCTCTCTTTACAATGAGCAGTTCTTC. Its translation: CASSPSLYNEQFF.

The chain joins TRBV6-6 to TRBJ1-6; D remains ambiguous. Trimming removed 2 bases from V and 8 bases from J, with 10 bases in between. The CDR3 totals 14 residues. The germline V gene encodes CDR1 MNHNY and CDR2 SVGAGI (reference sequence). CDR3 protein: CASSYRELDSPLHF. The DNA of the CDR3 is TGTGCCAGCAGTTACAGGGAGTTAGATTCACCCCTCCACTTT.

This chain connects TRBV27 to TRBJ2-7, with a weak D call TRBD1 (6 bases). CDR3 length: 17 amino acids. Trimming pared 6 bases from V and 4 bases from J, leaving 25 bases between. Germline CDR1 reads MNHEY; CDR2 reads SMNVEV (reference sequence). This CDR3 reads CASSRGSRYRESYEQYF. In DNA, the CDR3 is TGTGCCAGCAGCCGAGGATCCCGGTACAGGGAGAGTTACGAGCAGTACTTC.

This clonotype occurred once. The genes are TRBV27 and TRBJ2-2; D gene uncertain. The CDR3 is 14 residues long. V lost 3 bases and J 3 bases, leaving 8 bases between the germline ends. Germline V CDR1 and CDR2: MNHEY, SMNVEV (reference sequence). The CDR3 bases are TGTGCCAGCAGTTTGCTGGGATACACCGGGGAGCTGTTTTTT. Its protein is CASSLLGYTGELFF.

J is TRBJ2-7 and V is TRBV28; 8 bases agree with TRBD1. The CDR3 consists of 14 residues. The trim removed 4 bases at V and 2 bases at J, leaving 4 bases unmatched. The germline V gene encodes CDR1 MDHEN and CDR2 SYDVKM. The CDR3 sequence is CASSSQGAPYEQYF. The CDR3 nucleotides are TGTGCCAGCAGTTCCCAGGGGGCCCCCTACGAGCAGTACTTC. The whole variable domain, filled in from reference TRBV28 and TRBJ2-7, reads DVKVTQSSRYLVKRTGEKVFLECVQDMDHENMFWYRQDPGLGLRLIYFSYDVKMKEKGDIPEGYSVSREKKERFSLILESASTNQTSMYLCASSSQGAPYEQYFGPGTRLTVT.

This chain links TRBV28 with TRBJ2-7; D gene ambiguous. V lost 4 bases and J lost 0, with 7 bases in between. The CDR3 has 13 residues. CDR1 and CDR2 (germline): MDHEN, SYDVKM. The CDR3 protein is CASSWAVSYEQYF. DNA for the CDR3: TGTGCCAGCAGTTGGGCAGTCTCCTACGAGCAGTACTTC.

The chain has TRBV7-2 and TRBJ2-2, with D maybe TRBD2 (6 bases). Germline CDR1 is SGHTA and CDR2 is FQGNSA. The V end was cut by 2 bases, the J end by 3 bases, with 13 bases between. The CDR3 is made up of 16 amino acids. The CDR3 DNA follows: TGTGCCAGCAGCTTATCCACGGAGGGCCACACCGGGGAGCTGTTTTTT. It codes for CASSLSTEGHTGELFF.

The chain has TRBV28 and TRBJ2-3; D is uncertain. In germline, CDR1 is MDHEN, CDR2 SYDVKM. V was shortened by 2 bases and J by 4 bases, with 1 base between the two germline ends. This CDR3 is 11 amino acids long. The CDR3: CASSLADTQYF. CDR3 nucleotides: TGTGCCAGCAGTTTAGCAGATACGCAGTATTTT. Full variable domain (missing parts from reference TRBV28 and TRBJ2-3): DVKVTQSSRYLVKRTGEKVFLECVQDMDHENMFWYRQDPGLGLRLIYFSYDVKMKEKGDIPEGYSVSREKKERFSLILESASTNQTSMYLCASSLADTQYFGPGTRLTVL.

This chain links TRBV19 with TRBJ2-1; 10 bases line up with TRBD1. V lost 4 bases to trimming and J lost 0 bases; unmatched junction nucleotides: 3. Germline CDR1 and CDR2: LNHDA and SQIVND (reference sequence). CDR3 length: 16 amino acids. The CDR3 loop is CASSTWDRGSYNEQFF. The CDR3 bases are TGTGCCAGTAGTACTTGGGACAGGGGCTCCTACAATGAGCAGTTCTTC.

This chain connects TRBV14 to TRBJ2-1; D remains unclear. The V end lost 0 bases, the J end lost 2 bases, and 5 bases lay between the germline ends. Germline V gene sequence: CDR1 SGHDN, CDR2 FVKESK. This CDR3 is 14 amino acids long. As DNA, the CDR3 is TGTGCCAGCAGCCAAGAAGGGCCCTACAATGAGCAGTTCTTC. Residues: CASSQEGPYNEQFF.

The CDR3 loop is CASGLGNSNQPQHF. The CDR3 DNA follows: TGTGCCAGCGGGCTTGGGAATAGCAATCAGCCCCAGCATTTT. The chain has TRBV7-9 and TRBJ1-5; D unclear. V was pared by 8 bases and J by 0 bases, with 11 bases between. The CDR3 sequence is 14 residues long. The V gene's germline CDR1 is SEHNR and CDR2 FQNEAQ (reference sequence).

This CDR3 is CASSPRLAGGPDTQYF. CDR3 coding DNA: TGTGCCAGCAGTCCGAGACTAGCGGGAGGGCCTGATACGCAGTATTTT. The genes are TRBV27 and TRBJ2-3, with 14 bases lining up with TRBD2. The CDR3 has 16 amino acids. The germline V gene has CDR1 MNHEY and CDR2 SMNVEV (reference sequence). V was clipped by 5 bases and J by 6 bases; unmatched bases: 7.

This sequence joins TRBV9 and TRBJ1-1, with D hard to call. With 4 bases removed from V and 6 bases from J, the gap between germline ends came to 13 bases. The CDR3 has 13 amino acids. Germline V CDR1 and CDR2: SGDLS, YYNGEE. In nucleotides, the CDR3 is TGTGCCAGCAGCTGGGTGATGGGCGCTGAAGCTTTCTTT. Translation gives CASSWVMGAEAFF.

CDR3 amino acids: CASSSPQEKLFF. The CDR3 DNA sequence: TGTGCCAGCAGCTCCCCCCAGGAAAAACTGTTTTTT. V gene TRBV7-9 combines with J gene TRBJ1-4; D not resolved. This CDR3 comprises 12 residues. Germline V gene lookup returns CDR1 SEHNR and CDR2 FQNEAQ (reference sequence). V lost 4 bases, J lost 8 bases, and 8 bases lay in between.

The chain employs TRBV6-2 or TRBV6-3 and TRBJ2-2; maybe TRBD1 (5 bases). Germline CDR1 reads MNHEY; CDR2 reads SVGEGT. V lost 7 bases to trimming and J lost 7 bases, with 13 bases between them. There are 13 residues in the CDR3. Written as DNA, the CDR3 is TGTGCCAGCATAGGACAAAAATTCGGGGAGCTGTTTTTT. The encoded protein is CASIGQKFGELFF.

The chain couples TRBV29-1 to TRBJ2-1; 9 bases are shared with TRBD1. J gave up 5 bases and V 7 bases, and 6 bases lay outside the gene matches. Germline V CDR1 and CDR2: SQVTM, ANQGSEA. CDR3 length: 13 amino acids. This chain's CDR3 is CSAAGTGNNEQFF. DNA of the CDR3: TGCAGCGCCGCGGGGACAGGGAACAATGAGCAGTTCTTC.

This clonotype was seen just once. The chain has TRBV6-1 and TRBJ2-7; D gene unclear. CDR1 and CDR2 from the germline V gene are MNHNS and SASEGT. The V gene lost 3 bases and the J gene lost 2 bases, with 5 bases spanning the gap. CDR3 size: 12 residues. Written as DNA, the CDR3 is TGTGCCAGCAGTGAGCTTGCCTACGAGCAGTACTTC. Encoded protein: CASSELAYEQYF.

The chain recombines TRBV11-2 with TRBJ2-2, with D perhaps TRBD1 (6 bases). From germline, CDR1 is SGHAT and CDR2 FQNNGV. The CDR3 is made up of 17 amino acids. Deletions cut 1 base from V and 3 bases from J, with 15 bases between. This CDR3 reads CASSLGVTGYDTGELFF. CDR3 in DNA: TGTGCCAGCAGCTTAGGGGTGACAGGTTACGACACCGGGGAGCTGTTTTTT.

This chain links TRBV4-2 with TRBJ2-5, with 7 bases lining up with TRBD2. With V trimmed by 3 bases and J by 2 bases, 3 bases remained unmatched. The CDR3 loop spans 14 amino acids. Germline CDR1 is LGHNA and CDR2 is YNFKEQ. The CDR3 region is CASSQPGLQETQYF. DNA of the CDR3: TGTGCCAGCAGCCAGCCGGGACTACAAGAGACCCAGTACTTC.

The rearrangement uses TRBV5-8 and TRBJ2-2, with 14 bases fitting TRBD2. The CDR3 is 17 residues long. J lost 5 bases, V lost 4 bases, and 7 bases had no gene match. Germline loops: CDR1 SGHTS, CDR2 YDEGEE. The CDR3 loop reads CASSRGLAGEGTGELFF. The DNA for the CDR3 is TGTGCCAGCAGCCGGGGACTAGCGGGAGAGGGAACCGGGGAGCTGTTTTTT.

V usage is TRBV4-3 and J usage is TRBJ2-1; 8 nucleotides match TRBD1. V dropped 2 bases and J dropped 5; count of bases not matched to a gene: 5. The CDR3 spans 15 residues. CDR1 and CDR2 (germline): LGHNA, YSLEER. The CDR3 here is CASSQSDREDNEQFF. Written as DNA, the CDR3 is TGCGCCAGCAGCCAATCGGACAGGGAAGACAATGAGCAGTTCTTC.

V and J are TRBV19 and TRBJ2-1, with TRBD1 identical over 10 bases. The CDR3 has 16 residues. The V and J ends lost 2 bases and 4 bases, in that order; junction bases with no gene match: 5. CDR1 is LNHDA and CDR2 is SQIVND in the germline V gene (reference sequence). CDR3 sequence reads: CASSISGQGFYNEQFF. The CDR3 bases are TGTGCCAGTAGTATATCGGGACAGGGGTTTTACAATGAGCAGTTCTTC.

The V and J genes are TRBV3-1 and TRBJ2-1; D gene uncertain. CDR3 length: 17 residues. With 1 base removed from V and 4 bases from J, the gap between germline ends came to 17 bases. Per the germline V gene, CDR1 is LGHDT and CDR2 is YNNKEL (reference sequence). The CDR3 DNA is TGTGCCAGCAGCCAAGCCCCTTCCTCCTACGAGTACAATGAGCAGTTCTTC. It is translated as CASSQAPSSYEYNEQFF.

This rearrangement joins TRBV6-5 to TRBJ2-1; 7 bases align to TRBD1. CDR3 length equals 19 residues. CDR1 is MNHEY and CDR2 is SVGAGI in the germline V gene. With 0 bases clipped from V and 7 bases from J, the junction kept 18 bases outside the gene matches. The CDR3 DNA reads as TGTGCCAGCAGTTACTCGATTTGGGCGGAGCAGGGGGTTGGGAATGAGCAGTTCTTC. Its protein product is CASSYSIWAEQGVGNEQFF.

This chain uses TRBV15 with TRBJ2-1; D unclear. V was shortened by 3 bases and J by 8 bases, with 11 bases between the two germline ends. This CDR3 has 13 amino acids. Germline CDR1 LNHNV, CDR2 YYDKDF (reference sequence). In nucleotides, the CDR3 is TGTGCCACCAGCAGCGGTAGGGTATATGAGCAGTTCTTC. Its protein product is CATSSGRVYEQFF.

This sequence joins TRBV11-2 and TRBJ2-7; D is perhaps TRBD1 (5 bases). This CDR3 is 14 amino acids long. V lost 0 bases and J 4 bases, leaving 10 bases between the germline ends. CDR1 is SGHAT, CDR2 FQNNGV, per germline. The CDR3 loop is CASSLEAGWYEQYV. Here the CDR3 DNA reads TGTGCCAGCAGCTTAGAAGCAGGGTGGTACGAGCAGTACGTC.

The J gene is TRBJ2-1, the V gene TRBV28; no clear D gene. Germline V gene data show CDR1 as MDHEN and CDR2 as SYDVKM. CDR3 length: 15 residues. V was pared by 5 bases and J by 2 bases, with 13 bases between. CDR3 bases: TGTGCCAGCAGTCGCTTGCGAGAAACCTACAATGAGCAGTTCTTC. It encodes CASSRLRETYNEQFF.

The J gene is TRBJ2-7, the V gene TRBV20-1; TRBD2 aligns across 11 bases. This CDR3 is built from 15 residues. The germline V gene has CDR1 DFQATT and CDR2 SNEGSKA (reference sequence). Losses at the gene ends were 0 bases for V and 3 bases for J; bases not matched to a gene: 4. The CDR3 loop reads CSARDPLAGDYEQYF. The DNA for the CDR3 is TGCAGTGCTAGAGACCCACTAGCGGGAGACTACGAGCAGTACTTC.